Each of the 25 T cell receptor beta chains below was sequenced from the same sample in a study of identical twins (TCRdb year 2016). Library construction relied on 5' RACE. These reads were obtained on an Illumina HiSeq 2000. TCRdb trimmed the raw reads at Q25, called clones with MiXCR and kept productive beta chains. Rows merge per CDR3 protein into single entries with the most common DNA and genes. The sample table holds around 100,000 distinct CDR3 sequences, of which about 6.1% were seen once. The leading ten clones occupy about an eighth of the sample. Sequenced material: memory T cells sorted from blood. What the cell subset or site label conveys for this sample: CD45RO+ enriched T cells. These receptors originate from a woman aged 45-65 years in good health.

This clonotype was counted many times. The rearrangement joins TRBV5-1 to TRBJ1-2, with 7 bases that match TRBD1. Germline CDR1 reads SGHRS; CDR2 reads YFSETQ. The ends lost 4 bases at V and 4 bases at J; junction bases unmatched: 7. The CDR3 contains 14 residues. The CDR3 reads CASSPQGKRYGYTF. In DNA form, the CDR3 reads TGCGCCAGCAGCCCACAGGGGAAGCGCTATGGCTACACCTTC.

This clonotype was picked up many times. The gene calls are TRBV29-1 and TRBJ2-2; D may be TRBD2 (5 bases). V was clipped by 5 bases and J by 5 bases, with 12 bases between them. This CDR3 region has 13 residues. The germline V gene has CDR1 SQVTM and CDR2 ANQGSEA. The chain's CDR3 is CSVRFGNTGELFF. The CDR3 DNA reads as TGCAGCGTTAGGTTCGGGAATACCGGGGAGCTGTTTTTT.

This clonotype was observed many times. V usage is TRBV29-1 and J usage is TRBJ2-2; D unclear. Trimming stripped 7 bases from V and 6 bases from J, with 9 bases between. Germline CDR1 and CDR2: SQVTM and ANQGSEA. This CDR3 contains 11 residues. CDR3 residues: CSAPVAGELFF. CDR3 sequence (DNA): TGCAGCGCCCCCGTGGCCGGGGAGCTGTTTTTT.

In its sample, this clonotype was seen many times. The chain joins TRBV11-2 to TRBJ1-1; D is unresolved. Trimming removed 1 base at V and 8 bases at J, with 14 bases between. CDR1 and CDR2 from the germline V gene are SGHAT and FQNNGV. There are 14 residues in the CDR3. The CDR3 DNA reads TGTGCCAGCAGCTTAGCGGGGAATAGGAGAGAAGCTTTCTTT. Translating gives CASSLAGNRREAFF.

This clonotype came up many times. This chain uses TRBV5-1 with TRBJ2-1, with 11 nucleotides matching TRBD2. The V gene end was trimmed by 0 bases and the J gene end by 7 bases; junction bases not matched to a gene: 0. The germline V gene has CDR1 SGHRS and CDR2 YFSETQ. The CDR3 covers 14 residues. CDR3 coding DNA: TGCGCCAGCAGCTTGGGACTAGCGGGAAATGAGCAGTTCTTC. It translates to CASSLGLAGNEQFF.

This clonotype was seen at least ten times. The rearrangement uses TRBV3-1 and TRBJ2-1; 9 positions agree with TRBD2. The CDR3 totals 17 residues. V shed 1 base, J shed 5 bases, and the junction held 9 bases outside the gene matches. Germline V gene sequence: CDR1 LGHDT, CDR2 YNNKEL (reference sequence). This chain's CDR3 is CASSQGSAGGINNEQFF. The CDR3 DNA follows: TGTGCCAGCAGCCAAGGGAGTGCGGGAGGGATTAACAATGAGCAGTTCTTC.

CDR3 nucleotide sequence: TGTGCCTGGAGCCCCAGGGGAGACACCATATATTTT. Protein: CAWSPRGDTIYF. This chain uses TRBV30 with TRBJ1-3; possibly TRBD1 for D (6 bases). Per germline, CDR1 GTSNPN and CDR2 SVGIG (reference sequence). The CDR3 sequence is 12 residues long. The germline V and J ends were trimmed by 3 bases and 8 bases, with 11 bases remaining between them.

This clonotype was counted between two and nine times. The chain is built from TRBV11-3 and TRBJ2-7; possible D gene TRBD2, 5 bases. Germline V gene lookup returns CDR1 SGHNT and CDR2 YENEEA. CDR3 length equals 16 residues. Trimming cost V 1 base and J 5 bases, with 18 bases left between them. The CDR3 DNA sequence: TGTGCCAGCAGCTTAGTACCGCTGGGAGCGCCTGACGAGCAGTACTTC. Translating it yields CASSLVPLGAPDEQYF.

This clonotype was picked up many times. V usage is TRBV29-1 and J usage is TRBJ1-2, with a weak D call TRBD1 (6 bases). Between the trimmed V and J ends, which lost 4 bases and 4 bases, there was a span of 13 bases. CDR1 is SQVTM and CDR2 is ANQGSEA in the germline V gene. The CDR3 runs to 13 residues. The chain's CDR3 is CSVVGGAGYGYTF. The CDR3 DNA reads as TGCAGCGTTGTGGGGGGCGCAGGCTATGGCTACACCTTC.

This clonotype was counted many times. This sequence joins TRBV5-1 and TRBJ2-3; D possibly corresponds to TRBD2 (6 bases). Trimming left V 0 bases short and J 1 base short, with 12 bases between. The CDR3 runs 16 residues. Looked up from germline, CDR1 is SGHRS and CDR2 is YFSETQ. The CDR3 bases are TGCGCCAGCAGCTTGGGCGGCGGAGGGGGCACAGATACGCAGTATTTT. It codes for CASSLGGGGGTDTQYF. The variable domain in full, completed from reference TRBV5-1 and TRBJ2-3, reads KAGVTQTPRYLIKTRGQQVTLSCSPISGHRSVSWYQQTPGQGLQFLFEYFSETQRNKGNFPGRFSGRQFSNSRSEMNVSTLELGDSALYLCASSLGGGGGTDTQYFGPGTRLTVL.

This clonotype has at least ten counts. This chain uses TRBV5-5 with TRBJ1-6, with D unresolved. This CDR3 is built from 15 residues. Germline CDR1 reads SGHKS; CDR2 reads YYEKEE (reference sequence). V was trimmed by 3 bases and J by 2 bases, leaving 9 bases between them. CDR3 in amino acids: CASSSSTAYNSPLHF. In DNA form, the CDR3 reads TGTGCCAGCAGCTCTTCGACGGCCTATAATTCACCCCTCCACTTT.

This clonotype was seen many times. The rearrangement uses TRBV7-2 and TRBJ1-2; possibly TRBD1 for D (5 bases). This CDR3 has 13 residues. V was trimmed by 5 bases and J by 5 bases, leaving 12 bases between them. The germline gives CDR1 SGHTA, CDR2 FQGNSA. The CDR3 sequence: CASSPGPDYGYTF. The CDR3 coding sequence is TGTGCCAGCAGCCCGGGACCGGATTATGGCTACACCTTC.

This clonotype was detected ten times or more. The rearrangement uses TRBV12-3 or TRBV12-4 and TRBJ2-1; 9 nucleotides align to TRBD1. The CDR3 totals 12 residues. With 5 bases clipped from V and 9 bases from J, the junction kept 2 bases outside the gene matches. CDR3: CASSRTGAEQFF. In DNA form, the CDR3 reads TGTGCCAGCAGTCGGACAGGGGCTGAGCAGTTCTTC.

The table lists this clonotype with many counts. The gene calls are TRBV5-1 and TRBJ1-1; D is perhaps TRBD1 (5 bases). The CDR3 contains 16 residues. V lost 4 bases and J lost 1, with 17 bases in between. Germline V CDR1 and CDR2: SGHRS, YFSETQ. The CDR3 protein is CASSRKGVVSNTEAFF. The DNA for the CDR3 is TGCGCCAGCAGCCGCAAAGGGGTGGTGTCGAACACTGAAGCTTTCTTT.

This clonotype was recorded many times. The chain has TRBV3-1 and TRBJ1-2; 7 positions match TRBD1. Trimming at V came to 0 bases and at J to 4 bases, leaving 8 bases not matched to a gene. The CDR3 is 16 residues long. Per germline, CDR1 LGHDT and CDR2 YNNKEL (reference sequence). The CDR3 spells CASSQDLHGTVYGYTF. In nucleotides, the CDR3 is TGTGCCAGCAGCCAAGATCTGCATGGGACAGTCTATGGCTACACCTTC.

The CDR3 DNA follows: TGTGCCAGTAGTCCCACCGGGACTCTAATACTAGAGAAGTACGTC. Its protein is CASSPTGTLILEKYV. This sequence joins TRBV19 and TRBJ2-7; D is possibly TRBD2 (6 bases). Between the trimmed V and J ends, which lost 5 bases and 11 bases, there was a span of 25 bases. The CDR3 length is 15 residues. Germline V lookup: CDR1 LNHDA, CDR2 SQIVND (reference sequence).

This clonotype was counted ten times or more. The DNA of the CDR3 is TGTGCCAGTACGGGGACATTCGGGGAAAACATTCAGTACTTC. Protein: CASTGTFGENIQYF. The V gene is TRBV6-5, the J gene TRBJ2-4, with D tentatively TRBD1 (6 bases). The CDR3 is made up of 14 amino acids. CDR1 is MNHEY and CDR2 is SVGAGI in the germline V gene. The ends were cut back, 9 bases at V and 5 bases at J, with 17 bases in the middle.

The chain couples TRBV11-2 to TRBJ1-2, with D possibly matching TRBD1 (5 bases). Trimming took off 5 bases at V and 7 bases at J, with 14 bases between the two ends. From germline, CDR1 is SGHAT and CDR2 FQNNGV. This CDR3 is built from 13 residues. In DNA, the CDR3 is TGTGCCAGCAGCCACCGGGGGGGTTTTGGCTACACCTTC. This codes for CASSHRGGFGYTF.

The sample holds many counts of this clonotype. The rearrangement links TRBV29-1 to TRBJ1-4; 7 positions match TRBD1. Per germline, CDR1 SQVTM and CDR2 ANQGSEA. J gave up 3 bases and V 6 bases, and 7 bases lay outside the gene matches. The CDR3 extends over 14 amino acids. CDR3 DNA: TGCAGCGTCGCCATGACAGGGTCTAATGAAAAACTGTTTTTT. Translation gives CSVAMTGSNEKLFF.

This clonotype was detected only a few times. V gene TRBV7-7 combines with J gene TRBJ2-5, with TRBD1 matching over 7 bases. Losses at the gene ends were 5 bases for V and 5 bases for J; bases not matched to a gene: 11. The CDR3 runs 15 residues. Germline V gives CDR1 SSHAT, CDR2 FNYEAQ (reference sequence). In DNA form, the CDR3 reads TGTGCCAGCAGCCCTCAGACAGGGCCTGGGGAGACCCAGTACTTC. As protein: CASSPQTGPGETQYF. Full variable domain (remainder filled in from reference TRBV7-7 and TRBJ2-5): GAGVSQSPRYKVTKRGQDVTLRCDPISSHATLYWYQQALGQGPEFLTYFNYEAQPDKSGLPSDRFSAERPEGSISTLTIQRTEQRDSAMYRCASSPQTGPGETQYFGPGTRLLVL.

This clonotype was observed many times. The chain combines TRBV11-3 with TRBJ1-1; D is unclear. The V end lost 3 bases, the J end lost 1 base, and 9 bases lay between the germline ends. The CDR3 spans 14 residues. Germline CDR1 is SGHNT and CDR2 is YENEEA. This CDR3 reads CASSFGRGNTEAFF. CDR3 sequence (DNA): TGTGCCAGCAGCTTCGGGCGGGGGAACACTGAAGCTTTCTTT.

This clonotype has a count of ten or more. The gene calls are TRBV19 and TRBJ1-6; tentatively, D is TRBD1 (6 bases). This CDR3 comprises 14 residues. CDR1 is LNHDA, CDR2 SQIVND, per germline (reference sequence). The germline V and J ends were trimmed by 9 bases and 8 bases, with 17 bases remaining between them. The chain's CDR3 is CASSRGGRDSPLHF. The CDR3 DNA reads as TGTGCCAGCTCGAGGGGGGGACGGGATTCACCCCTCCACTTT.

This clonotype was seen at least ten times. J is TRBJ1-3 and V is TRBV30; D is unresolved. V was cut by 7 bases and J by 5 bases, with 27 bases left in between. Looked up from germline, CDR1 is GTSNPN and CDR2 is SVGIG (reference sequence). This CDR3 is built from 17 residues. The CDR3 DNA reads as TGTGCCTTCCGAAGAGAGGGCCAGTCGGCCAGTCGAAACACCATATATTTT. Translation gives CAFRREGQSASRNTIYF. The full variable domain, its missing parts supplied by reference TRBV30 and TRBJ1-3, is SQTIHQWPATLVQPVGSPLSLECTVEGTSNPNLYWYRQAAGRGLQLLFYSVGIGQISSEVPQNLSASRPQDRQFILSSKKLLLSDSGFYLCAFRREGQSASRNTIYFGEGSWLTVV.

The CDR3 here is CSASGLAGVSEQFF. CDR3 coding DNA: TGCAGTGCTAGCGGACTAGCGGGAGTCAGTGAGCAGTTCTTC. The gene calls are TRBV20-1 and TRBJ2-1; 13 bases align to TRBD2. V was pared by 3 bases and J by 9 bases, with 5 bases of the junction left unmatched. The CDR3 loop spans 14 amino acids. Germline V lookup: CDR1 DFQATT, CDR2 SNEGSKA (reference sequence).

This clonotype was detected many times. This chain uses TRBV5-1 with TRBJ2-7, with 8 bases fitting TRBD1. This CDR3 is built from 12 residues. Trimming cost V 10 bases and J 2 bases; bases outside gene matches: 5. The germline V gene has CDR1 SGHRS and CDR2 YFSETQ. CDR3 amino acids: CARAGGPYEQYF. The CDR3 coding sequence is TGCGCCCGAGCAGGGGGCCCCTACGAGCAGTACTTC.